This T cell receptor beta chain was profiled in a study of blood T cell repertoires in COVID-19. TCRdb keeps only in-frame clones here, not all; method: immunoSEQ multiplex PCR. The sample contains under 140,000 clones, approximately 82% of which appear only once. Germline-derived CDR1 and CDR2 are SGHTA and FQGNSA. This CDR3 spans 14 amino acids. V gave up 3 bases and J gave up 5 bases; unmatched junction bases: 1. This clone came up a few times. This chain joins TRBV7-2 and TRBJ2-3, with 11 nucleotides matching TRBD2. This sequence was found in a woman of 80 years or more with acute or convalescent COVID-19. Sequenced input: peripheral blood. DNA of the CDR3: TGTGCCAGCAGCTTTAGCGGGAGGGGAGATACGCAGTATTTT. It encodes CASSFSGRGDTQYF.